This T cell receptor beta chain was found in a study of post-analysis software for immune sequencing data. Looking at the study overall: Relapsing-remitting, secondary progressive and progressive-relapsing forms of multiple sclerosis all featured among disease courses.

The germline V gene encodes CDR1 SGHTA and CDR2 FQGTGA. Trimming left V 3 bases short and J 4 bases short, with 15 bases between. This CDR3 is 15 amino acids long. As to this clonotype: The antigen remains undetermined.

TCR beta libraries were prepared from cDNA with unique molecular identifiers. cDNA molecules numbering about 470,000 came from roughly 1 to 10 million T cells. TCRdb independently ran MiXCR on the PCR reads; one entry per CDR3 protein. The top ten clones hold 4.5% to 7.5% of a sample with about 540,000 distinct CDR3 sequences, 34% of them seen once. General study results and limits: When compared against controls, multiple sclerosis patients showed significantly lower normalized Chao1 diversity. TRBV segments more frequent in patients than in controls numbered about 5 and included TRBV5-6, TRBV5-1 and TRBV20-1. When the samples were clustered directly with F measure, those that had been prepared in the same batch showed strong co-clustering.

Sequencing was performed on blood. This chain connects TRBV7-3 to TRBJ2-5; tentatively, D is TRBD1 (5 bases). The clonotype comes from a girl aged 2-17 years with multiple sclerosis. As DNA, the CDR3 is TGTGCCAGCAGCTTGTTGGGGCAGAAGGCAGAGACCCAGTACTTC. It is translated as CASSLLGQKAETQYF. Filled out from reference TRBV7-3 and TRBJ2-5, the complete variable domain reads GAGVSQTPSNKVTEKGKYVELRCDPISGHTALYWYRQSLGQGPEFLIYFQGTGAADDSGLPNDRFFAVRPEGSVSTLKIQRTERGDSAVYLCASSLLGQKAETQYFGPGTRLLVL.